Presented here are 5 T cell receptor beta chains from one specimen sequenced in a study of regulatory T cells in long-lasting Graves disease. Time point meaning: newly diagnosed GD, antithyroid drugs for less than 3 months. Scientists built the TCR library using RNA that was extracted from PBMCs. iRepertoire HTBI primers and Arm-PCR of CDR3 regions built TCR beta libraries. TCRdb ran MiXCR on the multiplex PCR reads and lists one entry per CDR3 protein. The sample holds about 500,000 distinct CDR3 sequences, 15% to 20% seen once. Separately, the same data were catalogued under a study of T cells in Graves' hyperthyroidism and ophthalmopathy.

This sample comprised peripheral blood mononuclear cells (PBMCs), obtained at new diagnosis, from a patient treated with antithyroid drugs. These receptors were taken from a man between 40 and 49 years old with Graves disease.

The chain links TRBV5-4 to TRBJ1-2; 7 bases line up with TRBD1. Germline assignment: CDR1 SGHNT and CDR2 YYREEE (reference sequence). The CDR3 totals 15 residues. After removal of 3 bases from V and 4 bases from J, the junction contained 9 bases not matched to a gene. CDR3 DNA: TGTGCCAGCAGCTCAGGGACAGCGTCTTCCTATGGCTACACCTTC. This codes for CASSSGTASSYGYTF.

This clonotype was recorded at least ten times. The rearrangement joins TRBV30 to TRBJ2-7; D might be TRBD1 (5 bases). This CDR3 is 10 amino acids long. Looked up from germline, CDR1 is GTSNPN and CDR2 is SVGIG (reference sequence). V lost 8 bases to trimming and J lost 5 bases, with 10 bases between them. CDR3 loop: CAQGSHEQYF. In nucleotides, the CDR3 is TGTGCCCAGGGTTCCCACGAGCAGTACTTC.

This clonotype was recorded many times. The chain employs TRBV28 and TRBJ2-2, with D perhaps matching TRBD1 (7 bases). Per the germline V gene, CDR1 is MDHEN and CDR2 is SYDVKM. The ends were cut back, 2 bases at V and 8 bases at J, with 15 bases in the middle. CDR3 length equals 15 residues. The CDR3 nucleotides are TGTGCCAGCAGTTTAGGAGCAGGGGGACTTGGGGAGCTGTTTTTT. Translated: CASSLGAGGLGELFF.

This clonotype was recorded at least ten times. This sequence joins TRBV3-1 and TRBJ2-2; D is unclear. Germline V gene data show CDR1 as LGHDT and CDR2 as YNNKEL (reference sequence). V shed 10 bases and J shed 5 bases, with 23 bases lying between them. CDR3 length: 16 residues. CDR3 loop: CANPRPMWRPTGELFF. CDR3 bases: TGTGCCAACCCGCGACCGATGTGGCGTCCGACCGGGGAGCTGTTTTTT.

At least ten counts were recorded for this clonotype. The rearrangement uses TRBV2 and TRBJ1-6; the D gene is possibly TRBD1 (5 bases). The CDR3 is 14 residues long. CDR1 and CDR2 (germline): SNHLY, FYNNEI. V gave up 8 bases and J gave up 10 bases, with 18 bases separating them. CDR3: CASVRLAGGSPLHF. In DNA, the CDR3 is TGTGCCAGCGTCCGCCTCGCCGGGGGATCACCCCTCCACTTT. The whole variable domain, filled in from reference TRBV2 and TRBJ1-6, reads EPEVTQTPSHQVTQMGQEVILRCVPISNHLYFYWYRQILGQKVEFLVSFYNNEISEKSEIFDDQFSVERPDGSNFTLKIRSTKLEDSAMYFCASVRLAGGSPLHFGNGTRLTVT.